The clone carrying this TCR beta chain has more than one count but fewer than ten. What it binds is not known. Relative to the germline gene, one junction end is altered; a read error may explain this. This sample stems from a study of T cells after yellow fever vaccination. Findings and limits, study-wide: Researchers noted that a small share of clonotypes showed up in both CD4 and CD8 compartments.

5'RACE template switching added a universal primer site and UMIs to TCR cDNA. TCRdb passed the 5' RACE reads through MiXCR, listing each CDR3 protein once. The sample carries about 550,000 distinct CDR3 sequences, 19% recorded once. CDR1 and CDR2 (germline): SGHTA, FQGNSA. The CDR3 runs 15 residues. J is TRBJ2-1 and V is TRBV7-2; 10 bases fit TRBD2. Sample: PBMCs, taken 15 days after the yellow fever booster vaccination. This receptor was obtained from a man aged 25 to 40 who received the YFV17D yellow fever vaccine. CDR3 amino acids: CASSIAGGSNNEQFF. CDR3 sequence (DNA): TGTGCCAGCAGCATAGCGGGAGGTTCAAACAATGAGCAGTTCTTC.